This T cell receptor beta chain came from a study of cytomegalovirus exposure and HLA in healthy donors. PCR involved 60 Vbeta and 13 Jbeta primers. Method: immunoSEQ multiplex PCR; TCRdb's copy keeps in-frame clones and lacks some. The top ten hold about 3% of the sample, which has 45,000 to 60,000 clones, 73% seen once. Material: PBMCs. The source of this sequence is a man younger than 35 in good health and CMV-seronegative.

The CDR3 spells CASSFIAGTYNEQFF. CDR3 DNA sequence: TGTGCCAGCAGCTTTATAGCGGGGACCTACAATGAGCAGTTCTTC. This sequence joins TRBV7-9 and TRBJ2-1; 8 positions match TRBD2. The germline CDR1 and CDR2 sequences are SEHNR and FQNEAQ (reference sequence). The ends lost 3 bases at V and 2 bases at J; junction bases unmatched: 3. There are 15 residues in the CDR3.